The 16 T cell receptor beta chains below come from one sample, sequenced in a study of blood T cell repertoires in COVID-19. The protocol was immunoSEQ multiplex PCR, while the TCRdb copy is restricted to in-frame clones and leaves out a portion. The table has over 300,000 clones, approximately 90% seen once; the top ten hold approximately 5%. The sample taken for sequencing was PBMCs or T cells enriched from blood (not recorded which). These receptor sequences come from a woman in her thirties who had recovered from COVID-19.

The rearrangement uses TRBV5-1 and TRBJ2-1; TRBD1 matches at 9 bases. Germline V gene data show CDR1 as SGHRS and CDR2 as YFSETQ. After removal of 0 bases from V and 4 bases from J, the junction contained 2 bases not matched to a gene. This CDR3 spans 15 amino acids. This chain's CDR3 is CASSLGQGVYNEQFF. The CDR3 nucleotides are TGCGCCAGCAGCTTGGGACAGGGGGTTTACAATGAGCAGTTCTTC.

The rearrangement links TRBV7-9 to TRBJ1-3; D not resolved. This CDR3 is 12 amino acids long. Looked up from germline, CDR1 is SEHNR and CDR2 is FQNEAQ (reference sequence). V lost 8 bases and J lost 0, with 5 bases in between. The CDR3 region has the DNA TGTGCCAGCCACAACTCTGGAAACACCATATATTTT. Its protein is CASHNSGNTIYF.

The genes are TRBV3-1 (or the pseudogene TRBV3-2) and TRBJ1-2; no clear D. This CDR3 contains 14 residues. Trimming shortened V by 4 bases and J by 5 bases, and 14 bases separated the two germline ends. The germline V gene has CDR1 LGHDT and CDR2 YNNKEL (reference sequence). CDR3 DNA: TGTGCCAGCAGCCCTCGGGAGTGGGGTTATGGCTACACCTTC. It yields the protein CASSPREWGYGYTF.

This clone occurred once. This chain links TRBV27 with TRBJ1-6; a weak D match, TRBD1 (5 bases). Trimming shortened V by 3 bases and J by 9 bases, and 12 bases separated the two germline ends. The CDR3 consists of 14 residues. CDR1 and CDR2 from the germline V gene are MNHEY and SMNVEV (reference sequence). The CDR3 DNA is TGTGCCAGCAGTTTTGGGGGGGGGAGTTCACCCCTCCACTTT. Translated, it gives CASSFGGGSSPLHF.

The rearrangement joins TRBV4-3 to TRBJ1-4; D is ambiguous. V was pared by 1 base and J by 4 bases, with 7 bases between. Germline CDR1 LGHNA, CDR2 YSLEER. This CDR3 comprises 14 residues. The CDR3: CASSQGQINEKLFF. CDR3 coding DNA: TGCGCCAGCAGCCAAGGCCAGATTAATGAAAAACTGTTTTTT.

The chain links TRBV12-3 or TRBV12-4 to TRBJ1-2, with D hard to call. This CDR3 is 13 amino acids long. V dropped 2 bases and J dropped 3 bases, with 7 bases sitting between them. CDR3 nucleotide sequence: TGTGCCAGCAGTTTATCAGGCGACTATGGCTACACCTTC. Amino acids: CASSLSGDYGYTF.

The chain carries TRBV29-1 and TRBJ2-7; possibly TRBD1 for D (5 bases). CDR1 and CDR2 from the germline V gene are SQVTM and ANQGSEA. V was cut by 3 bases and J by 7 bases, with 19 bases left in between. The CDR3 runs 14 residues. The CDR3 nucleotides are TGCAGCGTTGAGTCAGTAGGGCAGGGAAGGGAGCAGTACTTC. It translates to CSVESVGQGREQYF.

The J gene is TRBJ1-5, the V gene TRBV28; the match to TRBD1 covers 9 bases. The CDR3 is made up of 19 amino acids. The ends lost 6 bases at V and 0 bases at J; junction bases unmatched: 15. Germline V gene lookup returns CDR1 MDHEN and CDR2 SYDVKM. CDR3 DNA: TGTGCCAGCAGCCGCCCCAGAGGGACAGGGATTTATAGCAATCAGCCCCAGCATTTT. Its translation: CASSRPRGTGIYSNQPQHF.

This clone was counted once. The CDR3 DNA follows: TGTGCCAGCAGCTTGGCGGGTACCTCTGGAAACACCATATATTTT. Translation gives CASSLAGTSGNTIYF. The chain couples TRBV5-5 to TRBJ1-3, with D unclear. Germline CDR1 and CDR2: SGHKS and YYEKEE (reference sequence). Trimming shortened V by 0 bases and J by 0 bases, and 7 bases separated the two germline ends. CDR3 length: 15 amino acids.

The chain employs TRBV28 and TRBJ2-1; 8 bases agree with TRBD1. CDR3 size: 15 residues. Trimming removed 5 bases from V and 8 bases from J; junction bases left unmatched: 11. Germline V lookup: CDR1 MDHEN, CDR2 SYDVKM. CDR3 DNA sequence: TGTGCCAGCAGTACCCGGACAGGGTGGACCGATGAGCAGTTCTTC. Translating it yields CASSTRTGWTDEQFF. The full variable domain, rest sourced from reference TRBV28 and TRBJ2-1, is DVKVTQSSRYLVKRTGEKVFLECVQDMDHENMFWYRQDPGLGLRLIYFSYDVKMKEKGDIPEGYSVSREKKERFSLILESASTNQTSMYLCASSTRTGWTDEQFFGPGTRLTVL.

This chain joins TRBV3-1 (or the pseudogene TRBV3-2) and TRBJ1-5, with a tentative D call TRBD1 (6 bases). The V end was cut by 2 bases, the J end by 3 bases, with 11 bases between. CDR3 size: 15 residues. Germline CDR1 and CDR2: LGHDT and YNNKEL (reference sequence). CDR3 sequence (DNA): TGTGCCAGCAGCCAAAACGCGGGGGCCAATCAGCCCCAGCATTTT. Translating it yields CASSQNAGANQPQHF.

This sequence joins TRBV6-5 and TRBJ2-5, with D perhaps matching TRBD1 (5 bases). This CDR3 region has 13 residues. The ends were cut back, 2 bases at V and 5 bases at J, with 9 bases in the middle. Germline V gene data show CDR1 as MNHEY and CDR2 as SVGAGI. CDR3 bases: TGTGCCAGCAGTTACATGGGGCTCGAGACCCAGTACTTC. Residues: CASSYMGLETQYF.

The chain recombines TRBV5-1 with TRBJ2-1, with 7 bases lining up with TRBD2. V trimming: 6 bases; J trimming: 1 base; junction bases outside the gene matches: 10. This CDR3 has 16 residues. Germline-derived CDR1 and CDR2 are SGHRS and YFSETQ. The CDR3 coding sequence is TGCGCCAGCACCCAGGCCGGGACTACATCCTACAATGAGCAGTTCTTC. It specifies CASTQAGTTSYNEQFF.

As concerns this clone: The junction departs from germline at one end; a sequencing error may be responsible. This chain links TRBV7-7 with TRBJ2-5; D remains ambiguous. The germline CDR1 and CDR2 sequences are SSHAT and FNYEAQ (reference sequence). The CDR3 totals 13 residues. The CDR3 loop is CASSLGRSETQYF. CDR3 nucleotides: TGTGCTAGCAGCTTAGGCAGGTCTGAGACCCAGTACTTC.

The J gene is TRBJ1-1, the V gene TRBV7-6, with 8 bases matching TRBD1. V shed 1 base, J shed 5 bases, and the junction held 0 bases outside the gene matches. Germline CDR1 is SGHVS and CDR2 is FNYEAQ. The CDR3 extends over 13 amino acids. The CDR3 DNA follows: TGTGCCAGCAGCTTAGGACAGGGGACTGAAGCTTTCTTT. It translates to CASSLGQGTEAFF.

The chain is built from TRBV4-3 and TRBJ1-2; D not resolved. This CDR3 region has 15 residues. Per germline, CDR1 LGHNA and CDR2 YSLEER. Trimming took 0 bases from V and 3 from J, leaving 11 bases between them. The CDR3 spells CASSQEWRVDYGYTF. The DNA for the CDR3 is TGCGCCAGCAGCCAAGAGTGGAGGGTGGACTATGGCTACACCTTC.